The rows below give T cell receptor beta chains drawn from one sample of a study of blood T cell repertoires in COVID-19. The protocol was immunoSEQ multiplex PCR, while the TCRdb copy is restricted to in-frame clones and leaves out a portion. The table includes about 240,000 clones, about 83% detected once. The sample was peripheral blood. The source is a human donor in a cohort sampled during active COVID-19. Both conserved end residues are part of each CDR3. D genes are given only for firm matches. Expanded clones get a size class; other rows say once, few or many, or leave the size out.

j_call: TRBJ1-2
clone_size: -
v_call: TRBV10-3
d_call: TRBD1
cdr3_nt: TGTGCCATCACAGGACAGGGAGACTATGGCTACACCTTC
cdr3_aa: CAITGQGDYGYTF

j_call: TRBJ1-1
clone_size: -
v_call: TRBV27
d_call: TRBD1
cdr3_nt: TGTGCCAGCTCCCGACAGGGGCCGAACACTGAAGCTTTCTTT
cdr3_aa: CASSRQGPNTEAFF

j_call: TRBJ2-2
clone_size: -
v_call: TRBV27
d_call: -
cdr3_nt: TGTGCCAGCAGTTTATTAGGTTTAGGAGAGGACACCGGGGAGCTGTTTTTT
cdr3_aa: CASSLLGLGEDTGELFF

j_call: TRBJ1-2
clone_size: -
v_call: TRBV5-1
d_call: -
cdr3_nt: TGCGCCAGCAGCCTGGGAGGGAGGGACTATGGCTACACCTTC
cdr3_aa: CASSLGGRDYGYTF

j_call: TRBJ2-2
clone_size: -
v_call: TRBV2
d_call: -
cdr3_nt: TGTGCCAGCACCAGGACAGAACACACCGGGGAGCTGTTTTTT
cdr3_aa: CASTRTEHTGELFF

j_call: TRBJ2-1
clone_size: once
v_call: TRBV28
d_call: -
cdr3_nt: TGTGCCAGCAGTTCACCCGCAGGGGACGCTGAGCAGTTCTTC
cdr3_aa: CASSSPAGDAEQFF

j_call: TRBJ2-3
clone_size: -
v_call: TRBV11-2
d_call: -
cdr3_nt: TGTGCCAGCAGCCAGGGGCAGAGCACAGATACGCAGTATTTT
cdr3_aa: CASSQGQSTDTQYF

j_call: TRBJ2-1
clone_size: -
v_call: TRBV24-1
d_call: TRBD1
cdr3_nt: TGTGCCACCAGTGAGCCCGGGACAGGGGAGGATGAGCAGTTCTTC
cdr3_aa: CATSEPGTGEDEQFF

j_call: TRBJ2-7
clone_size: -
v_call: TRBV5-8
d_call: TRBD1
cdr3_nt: TGTGCCACCCGGGACAGGGGGCGTTACGAGCAGTACTTC
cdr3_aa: CATRDRGRYEQYF

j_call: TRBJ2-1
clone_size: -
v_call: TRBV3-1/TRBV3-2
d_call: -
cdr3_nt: -
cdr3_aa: CASSQELFGGGSSPIAFF

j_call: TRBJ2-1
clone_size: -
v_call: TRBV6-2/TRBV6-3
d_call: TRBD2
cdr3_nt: TGTGCCAGCAGTTGGACCGGGACTAGCGGGAGGGCCGCGAGCTCCTACAATGAGCAGTTCTTC
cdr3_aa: CASSWTGTSGRAASSYNEQFF

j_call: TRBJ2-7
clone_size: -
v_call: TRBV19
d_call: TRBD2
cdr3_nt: TGTGCCAGTAGTCCTGGACTAGCGGGGACCTTCTCCTACGAGCAGTACTTC
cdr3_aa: CASSPGLAGTFSYEQYF

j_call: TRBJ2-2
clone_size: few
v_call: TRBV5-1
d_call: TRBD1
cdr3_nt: TGCGCCAGCAGCTGGGGACAGGGGTACACCGGGGAGCTGTTTTTT
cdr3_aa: CASSWGQGYTGELFF

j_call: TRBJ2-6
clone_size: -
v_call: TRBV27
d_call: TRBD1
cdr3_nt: TGTGCCAGCAGTGACCTCAATCGACGGGACAGGGGGCCCCCCGGGGCCAACGTCCTGACTTTC
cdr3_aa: CASSDLNRRDRGPPGANVLTF

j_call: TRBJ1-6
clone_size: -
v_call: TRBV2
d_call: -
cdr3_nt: TGTGCCAGCAGTGAAGCTAGATACAACAGAGCACCCCTCCACTTT
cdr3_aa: CASSEARYNRAPLHF

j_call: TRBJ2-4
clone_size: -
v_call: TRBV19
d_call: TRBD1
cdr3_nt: TGTGCCAGTAGTAAATCAGGGGGCGGGAACATTCAGTACTTC
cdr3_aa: CASSKSGGGNIQYF

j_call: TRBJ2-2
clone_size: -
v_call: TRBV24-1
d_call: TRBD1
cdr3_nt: TGTGCCACCAGTGGGGGACAGGGCCTGAACACCGGGGAGCTGTTTTTT
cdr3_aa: CATSGGQGLNTGELFF

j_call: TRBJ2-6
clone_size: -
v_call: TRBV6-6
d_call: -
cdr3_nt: TGTGCCAGCAGTCTCCAGGGTATTAGAGACTCTGGGGCCAACGTCCTGACTTTC
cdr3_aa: CASSLQGIRDSGANVLTF

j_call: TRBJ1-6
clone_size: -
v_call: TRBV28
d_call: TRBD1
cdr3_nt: TGTGCCAGCAGCGCTATGACAGGGTTCGGCTCACCCCTCCACTTT
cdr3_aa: CASSAMTGFGSPLHF

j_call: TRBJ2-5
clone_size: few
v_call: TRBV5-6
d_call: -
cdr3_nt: TGTGCCAGCAGCCCCCCCACACAAGAGACCCAGTACTTC
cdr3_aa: CASSPPTQETQYF

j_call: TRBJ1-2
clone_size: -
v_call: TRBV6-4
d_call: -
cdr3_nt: TGTGCCAGCAGTGATTATCCAGGGCCAATCTATGGCTACACCTTC
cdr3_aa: CASSDYPGPIYGYTF

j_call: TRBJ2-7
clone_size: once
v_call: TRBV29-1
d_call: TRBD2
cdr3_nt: TGCAGCGCTGCGGGGGTCTCCTACGAGCAGTACTTC
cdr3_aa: CSAAGVSYEQYF

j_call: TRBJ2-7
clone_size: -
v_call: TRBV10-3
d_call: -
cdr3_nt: TGTGCCATCAGTGAATCGGAGTTACTTTTTTCCTACGAGCAGTACTTC
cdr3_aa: CAISESELLFSYEQYF

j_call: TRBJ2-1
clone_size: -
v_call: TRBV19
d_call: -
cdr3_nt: TGTGCCAGTAGTATGGGGGCGCGAAATGAGCAGTTCTTC
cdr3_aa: CASSMGARNEQFF

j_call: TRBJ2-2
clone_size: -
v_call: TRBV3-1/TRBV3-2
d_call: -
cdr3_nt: TGTGCCAGCAGCCCCTTTGACACCGGGGAGCTGTTTTTT
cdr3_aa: CASSPFDTGELFF

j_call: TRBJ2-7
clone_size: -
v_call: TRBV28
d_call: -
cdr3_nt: TGTGCCAGCAGTTTATACTCAGGGCTCGTTTACTACGAGCAGTACTTC
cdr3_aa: CASSLYSGLVYYEQYF

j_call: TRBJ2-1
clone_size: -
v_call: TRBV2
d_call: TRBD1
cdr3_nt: TGTGCCAGCAGTGTCGAGGGACAGGAGAATGTAGAGCAGTTCTTC
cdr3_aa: CASSVEGQENVEQFF

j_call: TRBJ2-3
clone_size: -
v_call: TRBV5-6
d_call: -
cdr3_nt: TGTGCCAGCAGCTTGGTGCTTAGCGGCCGCACAGATACGCAGTATTTT
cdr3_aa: CASSLVLSGRTDTQYF

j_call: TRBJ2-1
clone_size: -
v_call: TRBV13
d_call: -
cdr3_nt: TGTGCCAGCAGCTCTAGTCCGGGACTGTACAATGAGCAGTTCTTC
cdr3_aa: CASSSSPGLYNEQFF

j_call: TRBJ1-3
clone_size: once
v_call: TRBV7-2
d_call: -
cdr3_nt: TGTGCCAGCAGCTTAAGGGGCAGAAACACCATATATTTT
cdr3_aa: CASSLRGRNTIYF

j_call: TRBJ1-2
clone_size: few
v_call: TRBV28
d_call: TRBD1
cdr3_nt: TGTGCCAGTACACAGGGGGCGCGGGGCTACACCTTC
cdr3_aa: CASTQGARGYTF

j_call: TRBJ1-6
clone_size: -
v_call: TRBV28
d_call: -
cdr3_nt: TGTGCCAGCCGGGCGGAAACGGGGTCGAATTCACCCCTCCACTTT
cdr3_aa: CASRAETGSNSPLHF

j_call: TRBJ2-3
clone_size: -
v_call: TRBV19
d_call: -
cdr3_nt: TGTGCCAGTAGTATCAGGGTAGAAGATACGCAGTATTTT
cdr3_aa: CASSIRVEDTQYF

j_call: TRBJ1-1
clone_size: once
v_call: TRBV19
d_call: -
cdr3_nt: TGTGCCAGTAGTATAGCAGACTTGAACACTGAAGCTTTCTTT
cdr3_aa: CASSIADLNTEAFF

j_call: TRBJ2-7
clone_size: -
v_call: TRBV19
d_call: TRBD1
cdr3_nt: TGTGCCAGTAGTAACCACAAGGACAGGGCCGAGCAGTACTTC
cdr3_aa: CASSNHKDRAEQYF

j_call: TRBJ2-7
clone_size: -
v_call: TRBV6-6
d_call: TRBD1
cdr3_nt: TGTGCCAGCAGCCGGGACAGGGCCTACGAGCAGTACTTC
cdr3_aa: CASSRDRAYEQYF

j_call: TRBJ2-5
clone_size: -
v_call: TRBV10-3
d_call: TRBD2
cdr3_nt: TGTGCCATCAGCCTAGCGGGAGTGGGGGAGACCCAGTACTTC
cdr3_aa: CAISLAGVGETQYF

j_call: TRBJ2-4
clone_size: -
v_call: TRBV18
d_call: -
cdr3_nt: TGTGCCAGCTCGGAACAGGGAAGGGACATTCAGTACTTC
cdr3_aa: CASSEQGRDIQYF

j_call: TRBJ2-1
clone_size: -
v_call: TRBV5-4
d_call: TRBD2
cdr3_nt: TGTGCCAGCAGCTTGCTACTAGCGGGAGGCGGGGCCTACAATGAGCAGTTCTTC
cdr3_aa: CASSLLLAGGGAYNEQFF

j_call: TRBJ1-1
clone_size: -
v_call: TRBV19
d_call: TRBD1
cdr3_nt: TGTGCCAGTAAACAACCGACAGGGGGTGAGGATACTGAAGCTTTCTTT
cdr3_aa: CASKQPTGGEDTEAFF

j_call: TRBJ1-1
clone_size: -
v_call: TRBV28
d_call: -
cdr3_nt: TGTGCCAGCAGGACCGGGGGCACTGAAGCTTTCTTT
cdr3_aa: CASRTGGTEAFF

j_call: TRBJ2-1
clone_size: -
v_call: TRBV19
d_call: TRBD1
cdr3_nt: TGTGCCAGTAGGGCCCTAGGGGACAGGGTCTACAATGAGCAGTTCTTC
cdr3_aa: CASRALGDRVYNEQFF

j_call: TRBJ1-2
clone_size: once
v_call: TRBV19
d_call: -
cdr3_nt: TGTGCCAGTAGTATAGGGAACAGAAACTATGGCTACACCTTC
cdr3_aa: CASSIGNRNYGYTF

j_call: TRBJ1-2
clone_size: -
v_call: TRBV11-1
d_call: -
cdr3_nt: TGTGCCAGCAGCTCCACAGGGAATGGCTACACCTTC
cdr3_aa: CASSSTGNGYTF

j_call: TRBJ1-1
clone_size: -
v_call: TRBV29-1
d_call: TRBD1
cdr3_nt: TGCAGCGTCGTGACAGGGGGCTATGCTTTCTTT
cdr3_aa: CSVVTGGYAFF

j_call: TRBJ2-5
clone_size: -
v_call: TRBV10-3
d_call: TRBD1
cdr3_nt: TGTGCCATCAGCCGGGGGACAGGGGGCAGGGAGACCCAGTACTTC
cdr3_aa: CAISRGTGGRETQYF

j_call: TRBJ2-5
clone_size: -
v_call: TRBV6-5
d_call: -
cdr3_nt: TGTGCCAGCAGTTTATACAGGGAACAAGAGACCCAGTACTTC
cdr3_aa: CASSLYREQETQYF

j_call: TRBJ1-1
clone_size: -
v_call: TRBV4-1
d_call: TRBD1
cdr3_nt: TGCGCCAGCAGCCGCGAGACAGGGAGGGCTTTCTTT
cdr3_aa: CASSRETGRAFF

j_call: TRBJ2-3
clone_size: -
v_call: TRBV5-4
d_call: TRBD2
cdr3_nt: TGTGCCAGCAGCGGAGAAGCGGGGGGTACAGATACGCAGTATTTT
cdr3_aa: CASSGEAGGTDTQYF

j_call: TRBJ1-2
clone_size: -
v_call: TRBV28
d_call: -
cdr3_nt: TGTGCCAGCAGTCCCCCGGACAAGGGGGTCTATGGCTACACCTTC
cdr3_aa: CASSPPDKGVYGYTF

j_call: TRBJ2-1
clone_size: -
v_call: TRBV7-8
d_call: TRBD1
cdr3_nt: TGTGCCAGCAGCTTTGGGACAGGGAGTATCAATGAGCAGTTCTTC
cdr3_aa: CASSFGTGSINEQFF

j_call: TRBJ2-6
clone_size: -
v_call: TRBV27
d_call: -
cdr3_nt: TGTGCCAGCAGTTATTTCCGTCGCTCTGGGGCCAACGTCCTGACTTTC
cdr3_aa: CASSYFRRSGANVLTF

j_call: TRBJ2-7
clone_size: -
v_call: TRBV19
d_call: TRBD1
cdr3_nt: TGTGCCAGTAGTATTAGGGCAGGGGGCGACGAGCAGTACTTC
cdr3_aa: CASSIRAGGDEQYF